The text below deals with one T cell receptor (beta chain). Its antigen remains unknown. The study reverse transcribed the entire isolated RNA, so it sequenced expressed TCRB transcripts. Clones were read by immunoSEQ multiplex PCR, and TCRdb kept only the in-frame ones, dropping some. The data show about 350,000 clones, with roughly a fifth seen just once and approximately 0.046% held by the top ten. This entry belongs to a study of beta chain features in type 1 diabetes. The wider study: All samples combined gave about 100 million sorted cells for examination. Points from the study as a whole: A possible short-template PCR bias applies equally to patients and controls. Naive, central memory and regulatory TCRB repertoires appeared more similar among patients than healthy donors.

The CDR3 has 15 residues. V was shortened by 5 bases and J by 3 bases, with 15 bases between the two germline ends. CDR1 and CDR2 (germline): SGHRS, YFSETQ. The rearrangement joins TRBV5-1 to TRBJ2-4; D possibly corresponds to TRBD2 (5 bases). The TCR sequence derives from a young woman in good health. Material: naive CD4+ T cells from blood. The CDR3 DNA sequence: TGCGCCAGCAGTGTGAGGGTTTCTGGCAAAAACATTCAGTACTTC. Translated, it gives CASSVRVSGKNIQYF.